This note documents a single T cell receptor (beta chain) sequence. The PCR employed 60 Vbeta primers together with 13 Jbeta primers. Using immunoSEQ multiplex PCR, the repertoire was profiled, and TCRdb retains in-frame clones only, with some absent. The table shows about 110,000 clones, with around 70% occurring only once. With 2 bases removed from V and 5 bases from J, the gap between germline ends came to 13 bases. The CDR3 runs 14 residues. Looked up from germline, CDR1 is SGHRS and CDR2 is YFSETQ. This sample is drawn from a study of cytomegalovirus exposure and HLA in healthy donors. The sample taken for sequencing was PBMCs. The receptor was derived from a man between 40 and 49 years old in good health and CMV-seropositive. The chain joins TRBV5-1 to TRBJ2-5, with D possibly being TRBD2 (5 bases). CDR3 amino acids: CASSFGGPSETQYF. The CDR3 nucleotides are TGCGCCAGCAGCTTTGGAGGACCTTCGGAGACCCAGTACTTC. The variable domain in full, completed from reference TRBV5-1 and TRBJ2-5, reads KAGVTQTPRYLIKTRGQQVTLSCSPISGHRSVSWYQQTPGQGLQFLFEYFSETQRNKGNFPGRFSGRQFSNSRSEMNVSTLELGDSALYLCASSFGGPSETQYFGPGTRLLVL.